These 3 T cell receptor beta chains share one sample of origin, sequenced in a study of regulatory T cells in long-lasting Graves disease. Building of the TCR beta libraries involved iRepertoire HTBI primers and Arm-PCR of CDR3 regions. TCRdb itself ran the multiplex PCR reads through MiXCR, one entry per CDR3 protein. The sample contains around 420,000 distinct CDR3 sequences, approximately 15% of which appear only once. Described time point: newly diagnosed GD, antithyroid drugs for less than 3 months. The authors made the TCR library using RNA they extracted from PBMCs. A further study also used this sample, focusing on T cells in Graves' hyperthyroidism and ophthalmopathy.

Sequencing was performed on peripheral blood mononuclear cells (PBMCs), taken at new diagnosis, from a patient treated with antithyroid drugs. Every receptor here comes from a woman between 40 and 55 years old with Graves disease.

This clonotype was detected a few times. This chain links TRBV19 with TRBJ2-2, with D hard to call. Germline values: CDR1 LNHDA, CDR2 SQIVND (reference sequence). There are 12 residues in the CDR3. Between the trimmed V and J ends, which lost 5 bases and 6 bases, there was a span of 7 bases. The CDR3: CASSWIPGELFF. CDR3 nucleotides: TGTGCCAGTAGTTGGATTCCCGGGGAGCTGTTTTTT.

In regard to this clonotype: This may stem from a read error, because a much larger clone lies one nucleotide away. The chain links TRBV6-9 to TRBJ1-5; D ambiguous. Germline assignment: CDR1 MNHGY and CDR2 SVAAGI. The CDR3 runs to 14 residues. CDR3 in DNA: TGTGCCAGCAGTTACTGGGGTAGCAATCAGCCCCAGCGTTTT. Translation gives CASSYWGSNQPQRF.

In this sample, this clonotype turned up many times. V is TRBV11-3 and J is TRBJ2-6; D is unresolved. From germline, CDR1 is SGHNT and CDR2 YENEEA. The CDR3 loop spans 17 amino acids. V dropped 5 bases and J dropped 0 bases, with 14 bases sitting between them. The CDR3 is CASSPIMALSGANVLTF. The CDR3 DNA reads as TGTGCCAGCAGCCCTATAATGGCCCTCTCTGGGGCCAACGTCCTGACTTTC. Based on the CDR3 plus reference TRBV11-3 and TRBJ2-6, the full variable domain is EAGVVQSPRYKIIEKKQPVAFWCNPISGHNTLYWYLQNLGQGPELLIRYENEEAVDDSQLPKDRFSAERLKGVDSTLKIQPAELGDSAVYLCASSPIMALSGANVLTFGAGSRLTVL.